This T cell receptor beta chain was identified during a study of cytomegalovirus exposure and HLA in healthy donors. The CDR3 totals 16 residues. V was pared by 0 bases and J by 5 bases, with 5 bases of the junction left unmatched. Germline V lookup: CDR1 SGHNT, CDR2 YYREEE (reference sequence). General study findings and limits: Later analysis placed DRB1 highest and HLA-C lowest in TCR association rates, which differed by HLA locus.

Donors in the study were healthy people who gave bone marrow. A note on this clone: What it binds is unknown.

The PCR ran on 60 Vbeta and 13 Jbeta primers. The data were produced by immunoSEQ multiplex PCR, yet TCRdb's version contains in-frame clones alone and is incomplete. Of some 140,000 clones in the sample, roughly 85% were seen once. The sequenced material came from PBMCs. V usage is TRBV5-4 and J usage is TRBJ2-7; 13 positions agree with TRBD2. The origin of this receptor is a man aged 35-49 years in good health and CMV-seropositive. In DNA, the CDR3 is TGTGCCAGCAGCTTGGCCGGACTAGCGGGAGTTCACGAGCAGTACTTC. Translated: CASSLAGLAGVHEQYF.